A single sample gave rise to the 25 T cell receptor beta chains below, sequenced in a study of T cell repertoires in cytomegalovirus infection. TCRdb used MiXCR to reprocess the reads, holding one entry per CDR3 protein. The sample lists more than 250,000 distinct CDR3 sequences; just under 25% were seen once. The antigens for these receptors are not known. The material was cultured PBMCs, obtained from culture after CMV antigen stimulation. Receptor source: a human donor in good health (CMV status not recorded). Some clones in this sample may be carry-over from other donors' samples.

This clonotype was observed a few times. The V gene is TRBV4-3, the J gene TRBJ2-1, with 13 bases fitting TRBD2. Per germline, CDR1 LGHNA and CDR2 YSLEER. This CDR3 has 17 amino acids. The V and J ends lost 5 bases and 6 bases, in that order; junction bases with no gene match: 10. CDR3 protein: CASSLTSGRASINEQFF. Written as DNA, the CDR3 is TGCGCCAGCAGCTTAACTAGCGGGAGGGCCTCGATCAATGAGCAGTTCTTC.

The chain recombines TRBV6-2 or TRBV6-3 with TRBJ2-7; D call uncertain. Trimming took off 2 bases at V and 5 bases at J, with 25 bases between the two ends. The CDR3 is 18 residues long. Germline assignment: CDR1 MNHEY and CDR2 SVGEGT. The DNA for the CDR3 is TGTGCCAGCAGTTACCGTCCCAATAGCTGGTTGATTACAGACGAGCAGTACGTC. This translates into CASSYRPNSWLITDEQYV.

This clonotype was picked up a small number of times. The chain combines TRBV4-3 with TRBJ1-2, with 7 bases identical to TRBD1. The CDR3 has 15 amino acids. From germline, CDR1 is LGHNA and CDR2 YSLEER. The junction had 5 bases not matched to a gene; V was cut back by 0 bases and J by 4 bases. The CDR3 loop is CASSQDEGAIYGYTF. In DNA form, the CDR3 reads TGCGCCAGCAGCCAAGACGAGGGGGCGATCTATGGCTACACCTTC.

The table lists this clonotype with many counts. The gene calls are TRBV4-3 and TRBJ1-1; D is ambiguous. Trimming took 1 base from V and 3 from J, leaving 9 bases between them. Looked up from germline, CDR1 is LGHNA and CDR2 is YSLEER. This CDR3 spans 14 amino acids. CDR3: CASSQGSSYTEAFF. Written as DNA, the CDR3 is TGCGCCAGCAGCCAAGGCTCCAGCTACACTGAAGCTTTCTTT.

The V call is TRBV10-3, the J call TRBJ1-2; TRBD1 matches at 9 bases. Trimming took 10 bases from V and 0 from J; bases not matched to a gene: 9. This CDR3 contains 15 residues. Germline V CDR1 and CDR2: ENHRY, SYGVKD. CDR3 bases: TGTGCCAGCCAGATGACAGGGGGATCTAACTATGGCTACACCTTC. Translated, it gives CASQMTGGSNYGYTF.

The rearrangement joins TRBV27 to TRBJ2-2, with a possible D match to TRBD2 (6 bases). CDR1 is MNHEY and CDR2 is SMNVEV in the germline V gene (reference sequence). V lost 10 bases to trimming and J lost 0 bases, with 12 bases between them. This CDR3 contains 14 residues. This CDR3 reads CAIRESSNTGELFF. CDR3 in DNA: TGTGCCATCCGGGAGAGTTCGAACACCGGGGAGCTGTTTTTT.

The chain combines TRBV5-6 with TRBJ1-6, with D possibly TRBD1 on 6 matching bases. The CDR3 extends over 15 amino acids. The ends were cut back, 4 bases at V and 3 bases at J, with 11 bases in the middle. The germline V gene encodes CDR1 SGHDT and CDR2 YYEEEE. This CDR3 is CASSPDSLYNSPLHF. The CDR3 DNA reads TGTGCCAGCAGCCCGGACAGCCTCTATAATTCACCCCTCCACTTT.

CDR3 coding DNA: TGTGCCAGCAGCTTAGCCCCTCCTAGCGGGGGCACAGATACGCAGTATTTT. This translates into CASSLAPPSGGTDTQYF. The V and J genes are TRBV7-2 and TRBJ2-3; 9 bases agree with TRBD2. Per the germline V gene, CDR1 is SGHTA and CDR2 is FQGNSA. The CDR3 extends over 17 amino acids. V lost 0 bases and J lost 1; bases outside the gene matches: 5.

This chain connects TRBV10-3 to TRBJ2-7; D perhaps matches TRBD2 (6 bases). The CDR3 spans 16 residues. Germline-derived CDR1 and CDR2 are ENHRY and SYGVKD. Trimming removed 4 bases from V and 2 bases from J, with 18 bases in between. The CDR3 reads CAISALGGKETYEQYF. CDR3 nucleotides: TGTGCCATCAGTGCCCTTGGGGGGAAAGAAACCTACGAGCAGTACTTC.

The chain combines TRBV12-3 or TRBV12-4 with TRBJ2-1; D ambiguous. Trimming left V 5 bases short and J 7 bases short, with 21 bases between. The CDR3 covers 16 residues. The DNA for the CDR3 is TGTGCCAGCAGTCTGCGGACCCAGTGGCTTGAGAATGAGCAGTTCTTC. It yields the protein CASSLRTQWLENEQFF.

J is TRBJ1-3 and V is TRBV14; D is unclear. Germline V gives CDR1 SGHDN, CDR2 FVKESK. V was cut by 1 base and J by 4 bases, with 8 bases left in between. There are 14 residues in the CDR3. CDR3 in DNA: TGTGCCAGCAGCCAAGTGGCCCCGGGAAACACCATATATTTT. Protein product: CASSQVAPGNTIYF.

This clonotype was counted once. V and J are TRBV7-3 and TRBJ1-1; 7 bases line up with TRBD1. V dropped 5 bases and J dropped 1; count of bases not matched to a gene: 4. CDR1 and CDR2 from the germline V gene are SGHTA and FQGTGA. This CDR3 is built from 14 residues. The DNA for the CDR3 is TGTGCCAGCAGCGCGGCAGGGGGGAACACTGAAGCTTTCTTT. It specifies CASSAAGGNTEAFF.

Many counts were recorded for this clonotype. The chain carries TRBV14 and TRBJ2-3, with 9 positions matching TRBD1. This CDR3 is built from 15 residues. The V gene's germline CDR1 is SGHDN and CDR2 FVKESK. The ends lost 2 bases at V and 3 bases at J; junction bases unmatched: 3. The CDR3 spells CASSQRQGGTDTQYF. CDR3 coding DNA: TGTGCCAGCAGCCAAAGACAGGGGGGGACAGATACGCAGTATTTT.

This chain links TRBV6-1 with TRBJ1-5; D is possibly TRBD1 (5 bases). Per germline, CDR1 MNHNS and CDR2 SASEGT. The CDR3 covers 16 residues. V gave up 1 base and J gave up 0 bases, with 10 bases separating them. The CDR3 sequence: CASSEGGGGSNQPQHF. The CDR3 DNA follows: TGTGCCAGCAGTGAAGGGGGGGGGGGTAGCAATCAGCCCCAGCATTTT.

The rearrangement joins TRBV5-4 to TRBJ2-1; 10 nucleotides agree with TRBD2. The CDR3 sequence is 15 residues long. V trimming: 0 bases; J trimming: 7 bases; junction bases outside the gene matches: 4. Germline assignment: CDR1 SGHNT and CDR2 YYREEE (reference sequence). CDR3 region: CASSLEREGANEQFF. CDR3 nucleotide sequence: TGTGCCAGCAGCTTGGAGCGGGAGGGGGCAAATGAGCAGTTCTTC.

The chain links TRBV10-3 to TRBJ2-7, with TRBD2 matching over 11 bases. Per the germline V gene, CDR1 is ENHRY and CDR2 is SYGVKD. With V trimmed by 7 bases and J by 6 bases, 8 bases remained unmatched. This CDR3 region has 14 residues. The CDR3 DNA follows: TGTGCCATCAACCAACTAGCGGGAGTTGGCGAGCAGTACTTC. Translation: CAINQLAGVGEQYF.

The chain uses TRBV15 and TRBJ1-5; D is ambiguous. Germline V CDR1 and CDR2: LNHNV, YYDKDF (reference sequence). Trimming took off 0 bases at V and 4 bases at J, with 10 bases between the two ends. The CDR3 loop spans 15 amino acids. The CDR3 sequence is CATSREITPNQPQHF. CDR3 bases: TGTGCCACCAGCAGAGAGATAACCCCTAATCAGCCCCAGCATTTT.

V and J are TRBV7-3 and TRBJ2-3; D not resolved. V lost 5 bases, J lost 4 bases, and 13 bases lay in between. Germline CDR1 and CDR2: SGHTA and FQGTGA. The CDR3 consists of 14 residues. This chain's CDR3 is CASSLNGQADTQYF. CDR3 in DNA: TGTGCCAGCAGCCTAAACGGGCAGGCAGATACGCAGTATTTT.

In this sample, this clonotype turned up a few times. The chain has TRBV10-3 and TRBJ2-1; 9 positions match TRBD2. Germline CDR1 ENHRY, CDR2 SYGVKD. J was trimmed by 4 bases and V by 4 bases; bases with no gene match: 2. The length of the CDR3 is 14 residues. CDR3 in amino acids: CAISVTSGYNEQFF. The CDR3 nucleotides are TGTGCCATCAGTGTGACTAGCGGATACAATGAGCAGTTCTTC.

This clonotype was seen a few times. This chain connects TRBV6-1 to TRBJ2-5; D might be TRBD2 (5 bases). The CDR3 covers 14 residues. Trimming removed 8 bases at V and 1 base at J, with 14 bases between. Germline loops: CDR1 MNHNS, CDR2 SASEGT. In DNA form, the CDR3 reads TGTGCCAGCCGAGGAACGGGGATCCAAGAGACCCAGTACTTC. Its translation: CASRGTGIQETQYF.

This clonotype has just a few counts. The CDR3 here is CASTPAPSGASYNEQFF. CDR3 nucleotide sequence: TGTGCCAGTACCCCAGCCCCTAGCGGGGCCTCCTACAATGAGCAGTTCTTC. The chain uses TRBV19 and TRBJ2-1; TRBD2 matches at 9 bases. This CDR3 has 17 residues. Trimming at V came to 7 bases and at J to 0 bases, leaving 10 bases not matched to a gene. Germline-derived CDR1 and CDR2 are LNHDA and SQIVND (reference sequence).

CDR3 in DNA: TGCAGCGTCGACGGGACAGTCAAAAACATTCAGTACTTC. It codes for CSVDGTVKNIQYF. The chain uses TRBV29-1 and TRBJ2-4; 7 bases are a match to TRBD1. CDR3 size: 13 residues. Germline CDR1 is SQVTM and CDR2 is ANQGSEA. Losses at the gene ends were 6 bases for V and 3 bases for J; bases not matched to a gene: 5.

This clonotype was detected only a few times. The chain couples TRBV3-1 to TRBJ2-1; 8 nucleotides match TRBD2. With V trimmed by 6 bases and J by 8 bases, 9 bases remained unmatched. Germline assignment: CDR1 LGHDT and CDR2 YNNKEL (reference sequence). The CDR3 extends over 14 amino acids. CDR3 in DNA: TGTGCCAGCAGGCCCCGAGGGCGGGAGGATGAGCAGTTCTTC. Translation: CASRPRGREDEQFF.

This clonotype was found many times. This chain links TRBV7-2 with TRBJ2-3, with TRBD2 matching over 15 bases. Germline V gene sequence: CDR1 SGHTA, CDR2 FQGNSA. The junction had 6 bases not matched to a gene; V was cut back by 5 bases and J by 3 bases. The CDR3 length is 17 residues. CDR3: CASSAGTSGRWTDTQYF. DNA of the CDR3: TGTGCCAGCAGCGCCGGGACTAGCGGGAGGTGGACAGATACGCAGTATTTT.

A single count supports this clonotype. The chain recombines TRBV19 with TRBJ2-2; D is uncertain. This CDR3 comprises 16 residues. Trimming took off 5 bases at V and 7 bases at J, with 20 bases between the two ends. Germline loops: CDR1 LNHDA, CDR2 SQIVND (reference sequence). Written as DNA, the CDR3 is TGTGCCAGTAGTGCGGACGGGCGAGGCGTTAACGGGGAGCTGTTTTTT. Its protein is CASSADGRGVNGELFF.